The sequence of this TCR beta chain was determined in a study of CD8 T cells in ankylosing spondylitis. Notes on the study in general: The clones that were linked to disease were reported to be significantly enriched in matched synovial fluid samples from ankylosing spondylitis patients. With a CD8+ phenotype, disease-linked clones were relatively rare in peripheral blood. Earlier authors reported some of these motif variants in reactive arthritis synovial fluid and blood. Fewer than 10 highly homologous variants made up a TCR beta motif that seemed to typify ankylosing spondylitis blood.

Points on this clonotype: The antigen is undetermined.

Quantitative 5'-RACE with molecular barcodes was used to make the TCR beta libraries. MiXCR was run by TCRdb on the 5' RACE reads, yielding one entry per CDR3 protein. Among a few hundred thousand distinct CDR3 sequences listed, around 20% were seen once. The receptor's source is a male donor with ankylosing spondylitis. Material: blood, either unsorted or a sorted T cell fraction (not recorded which).

Here the CDR3 reads CASSLARQVSYEQYF. Here the CDR3 DNA reads TGTGCCAGCAGTTTAGCACGTCAAGTCTCCTACGAGCAGTACTTC. The genes are TRBV12-3 or TRBV12-4 and TRBJ2-7; the D is unclear. CDR3 length equals 15 residues. V was shortened by 0 bases and J by 0 bases, with 9 bases between the two germline ends.